This T cell receptor (beta chain) stems from a study of OX40 agonist ivuxolimab in advanced cancers. For the study at large: Patients were dosed with the agonistic anti-OX40 (CD134) antibody ivuxolimab.

No patient had autoimmune disease or received systemic immunosuppression. Data came from immunoSEQ multiplex PCR; TCRdb stores just in-frame clones and leaves some out. The sample shows some 68,000 clones, 85% to 90% of them seen only once. General study results and limits: More expanded clones were seen, on average, in CD8+ T cells than in CD4+.

This clone was seen only once. Its antigen is as yet unknown. Material: CD4+ or CD8+ T cells sorted from blood, obtained in a trial of the OX40 agonist ivuxolimab. The TCR was taken from an adult with an advanced solid tumor such as melanoma, head and neck, liver or kidney cancer.

CDR3 nucleotide sequence: TGTGCCAGCAGCCGTCAGACAGGGTGGTCAGATACGCAGTATTTT. Translating it yields CASSRQTGWSDTQYF. The chain uses TRBV5-8 and TRBJ2-3, with TRBD1 matching over 7 bases. This CDR3 comprises 15 residues. After removal of 4 bases from V and 4 bases from J, the junction contained 9 bases not matched to a gene. Germline-derived CDR1 and CDR2 are SGHTS and YDEGEE.